The entry that follows covers one TCR beta chain sequence. Its antigen is unknown. The CDR3 is 13 residues long. In germline, CDR1 is SGHRS, CDR2 YFSETQ. V was pared by 4 bases and J by 9 bases, with 16 bases between. With random hexamers, reverse transcription was performed on about 0.45 to 1 ug of RNA. TCRdb itself ran the immunoSEQ multiplex PCR reads through MiXCR, one entry per CDR3 protein. The repertoire holds roughly 84,000 distinct CDR3 sequences, approximately 96% seen once, with approximately 0.39% in the top ten. Sequencing targeted TCR beta in blood CD8+ and CD4+ T cells. This record belongs to a study of CD8 T cells in Susac syndrome. Study-level points and caveats: Regarding the TCR sequencing and HLA analysis, the study admitted that a relatively small number of individuals were involved.

The sample comprised CD8+ T cells from PBMCs. The chain joins TRBV5-1 to TRBJ2-5; no definite D call. This receptor was identified in a human donor with Susac syndrome. The CDR3 loop is CASSVDPSRPQYF. Here the CDR3 DNA reads TGCGCCAGCAGCGTCGACCCCAGTAGGCCCCAGTACTTC.